Presented here are 5 T cell receptor beta chains from one specimen sequenced in a study of graft-versus-host responses after intestinal transplantation. Antigens for these TCRs are unknown. This table comes from immunoSEQ multiplex PCR, and its TCRdb copy is limited to in-frame clones, with some not included. The sample lists roughly 100,000 clones; more than 85% were seen once. The sequences come from unstimulated CD4+ T cells sorted from spleen or lymph node cells, collected before intestinal transplant. Receptor source: a human donor who received an intestinal transplant.

The chain uses TRBV29-1 and TRBJ2-3, with 8 positions matching TRBD1. CDR3 size: 14 residues. Germline loops: CDR1 SQVTM, CDR2 ANQGSEA. V lost 6 bases, J lost 0 bases, and 5 bases stayed unmatched. The CDR3 DNA is TGCAGCGTAGGGACAGGACGTAGCACAGATACGCAGTATTTT. It encodes CSVGTGRSTDTQYF.

The chain has TRBV7-9 and TRBJ2-6; 8 bases are a match to TRBD1. The junction had 12 bases not matched to a gene; V was cut back by 5 bases and J by 0 bases. This CDR3 has 19 amino acids. Germline V CDR1 and CDR2: SEHNR, FQNEAQ (reference sequence). The CDR3 is CASSPTGTGLFSGANVLTF. CDR3 bases: TGTGCCAGCAGCCCTACCGGGACAGGCCTCTTCTCTGGGGCCAACGTCCTGACTTTC.

This clone was observed once. The rearrangement uses TRBV7-2 and TRBJ2-5; no clear D. CDR3 length: 13 residues. CDR1 and CDR2 from the germline V gene are SGHTA and FQGNSA. Trimming removed 5 bases from V and 7 bases from J, with 14 bases in between. CDR3 sequence reads: CASSKDRTTTQYF. For the CDR3, the DNA is TGTGCCAGCAGCAAAGACCGCACTACGACCCAGTACTTC.

V is TRBV11-3 and J is TRBJ2-2; D unresolved. CDR1 is SGHNT, CDR2 YENEEA, per germline. Deletions cut 0 bases from V and 7 bases from J, with 0 bases between. The CDR3 totals 11 residues. The CDR3 sequence: CASSLDGELFF. CDR3 bases: TGTGCCAGCAGCTTAGACGGGGAGCTGTTTTTT.

The V call is TRBV10-1, the J call TRBJ2-1; a possible D gene is TRBD1 (5 bases). Trimming removed 3 bases at V and 5 bases at J, with 11 bases between. In germline, CDR1 is WNHNN, CDR2 SYGVQD (reference sequence). CDR3 size: 14 residues. The DNA of the CDR3 is TGCGCCAGCAGTGATCGCAGACAGAACAATGAGCAGTTCTTC. Translated, it gives CASSDRRQNNEQFF.